This T cell receptor beta chain was identified in a study of CD8 T cells in ankylosing spondylitis. Study results and caveats: Eight highly homologous variants formed a TCR beta motif that appeared characteristic of ankylosing spondylitis blood.

About this clonotype itself: The target antigen is unknown.

V dropped 1 base and J dropped 6 bases, with 13 bases sitting between them. CDR1 and CDR2 (germline): SEHNR, FQNEAQ (reference sequence). This CDR3 is built from 15 residues. Construction of TCR beta libraries was performed using quantitative 5'-RACE with molecular barcodes. One entry per CDR3 protein, called by TCRdb with MiXCR from the 5' RACE reads. The sample holds around 450,000 distinct CDR3 sequences, 26% seen once. The clonotype originates from a male donor with ankylosing spondylitis. Input material: blood, either unsorted or a sorted T cell fraction (not recorded which). V is TRBV7-9 and J is TRBJ1-5; D possibly corresponds to TRBD1 (5 bases). CDR3 DNA sequence: TGTGCCAGCAGCTTAGGCACAGGTTTGGGTCAGCCCCAGCATTTT. Protein sequence: CASSLGTGLGQPQHF. Full variable domain (missing parts from reference TRBV7-9 and TRBJ1-5): DTGVSQNPRHKITKRGQNVTFRCDPISEHNRLYWYRQTLGQGPEFLTYFQNEAQLEKSRLLSDRFSAERPKGSFSTLEIQRTEQGDSAMYLCASSLGTGLGQPQHFGDGTRLSIL.